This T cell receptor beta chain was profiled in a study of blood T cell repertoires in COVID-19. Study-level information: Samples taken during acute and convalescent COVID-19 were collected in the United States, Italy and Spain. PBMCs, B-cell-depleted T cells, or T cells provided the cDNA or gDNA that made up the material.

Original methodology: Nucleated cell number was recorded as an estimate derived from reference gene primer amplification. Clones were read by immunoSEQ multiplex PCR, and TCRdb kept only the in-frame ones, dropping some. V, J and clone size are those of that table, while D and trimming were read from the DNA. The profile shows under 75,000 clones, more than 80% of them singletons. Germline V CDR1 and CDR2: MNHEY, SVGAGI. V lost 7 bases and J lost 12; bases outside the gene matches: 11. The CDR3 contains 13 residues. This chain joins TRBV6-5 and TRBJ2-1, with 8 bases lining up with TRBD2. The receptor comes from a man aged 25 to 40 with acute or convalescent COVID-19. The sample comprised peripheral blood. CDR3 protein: CASTPGGPAGQFF. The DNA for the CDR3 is TGTGCCAGCACCCCGGGGGGGCCTGCTGGGCAGTTCTTC.